This T cell receptor (beta chain) was profiled in a study of cytomegalovirus exposure and HLA in healthy donors. Findings and caveats of the study: Within the 120 or so validation repertoires, first-cohort TCR clusters tended to co-occur, according to a later analysis. The classifier was said to identify cytomegalovirus status with high specificity and sensitivity.

The donors were members of the validation cohort, which comprised roughly 130 subjects and was separate from the first cohort of about 700 subjects. The protocol was immunoSEQ multiplex PCR, while the TCRdb copy is restricted to in-frame clones and leaves out a portion. The repertoire holds 110,000 or so clones, 70% to 85% seen once, with around 3% in the top ten. V was shortened by 6 bases and J by 2 bases, with 16 bases between the two germline ends. This CDR3 spans 15 amino acids. Germline V gene sequence: CDR1 SNHLY, CDR2 FYNNEI. Notes on this clone: Its specificity is not known.

Sequenced material: PBMCs. This rearrangement joins TRBV2 to TRBJ2-5, with D perhaps TRBD1 (5 bases). This TCR came from a young woman in good health and CMV-seronegative. The CDR3 here is CASSPGKGVQETQYF. In nucleotides, the CDR3 is TGTGCCAGCAGCCCAGGGAAAGGGGTTCAAGAGACCCAGTACTTC.